The table lists the clone carrying this TCR beta chain with a few counts. The data were obtained in a study of T-cell reconstitution after alpha-beta-depleted transplantation in children. Trimming cost V 1 base and J 6 bases, with 12 bases left between them. Germline V lookup: CDR1 SQVTM, CDR2 ANQGSEA. CDR3 length: 13 amino acids. Unique molecular identifiers featured in how the TCRbeta library was prepared. TCRdb re-analysed the PCR reads in MiXCR, keeping a single row per CDR3 protein. The sample has some 520,000 distinct CDR3 sequences, 32% seen once. Here the sequenced sample was PBMCs from the stem cell graft donor, taken from the stem cell graft. This chain joins TRBV29-1 and TRBJ1-2; a weak D match, TRBD1 (5 bases). The TCR was taken from a human donor who donated a stem cell graft to a child with aplastic anemia. The CDR3 bases are TGCAGCGTTGAAGGGCGGGGGTCGAATGGCTACACCTTC. This encodes CSVEGRGSNGYTF. The variable domain in full, with the rest retrieved from reference TRBV29-1 and TRBJ1-2, is SAVISQKPSRDICQRGTSLTIQCQVDSQVTMMFWYRQQPGQSLTLIATANQGSEATYESGFVIDKFPISRPNLTFSTLTVSNMSPEDSSIYLCSVEGRGSNGYTFGSGTRLTVV.